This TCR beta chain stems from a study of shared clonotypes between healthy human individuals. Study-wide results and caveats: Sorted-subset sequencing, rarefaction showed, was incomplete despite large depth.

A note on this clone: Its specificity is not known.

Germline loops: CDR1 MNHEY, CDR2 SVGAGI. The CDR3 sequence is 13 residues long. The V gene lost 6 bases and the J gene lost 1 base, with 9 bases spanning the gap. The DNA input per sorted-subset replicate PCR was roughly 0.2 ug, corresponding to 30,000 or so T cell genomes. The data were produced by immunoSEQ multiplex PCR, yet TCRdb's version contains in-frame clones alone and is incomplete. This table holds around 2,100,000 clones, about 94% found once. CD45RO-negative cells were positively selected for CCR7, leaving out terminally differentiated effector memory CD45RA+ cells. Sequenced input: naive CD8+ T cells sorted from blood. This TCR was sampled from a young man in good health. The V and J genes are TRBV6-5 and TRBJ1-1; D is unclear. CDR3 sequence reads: CASSGRANTEAFF. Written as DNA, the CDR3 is TGTGCCAGCAGCGGAAGGGCGAACACTGAAGCTTTCTTT.